This T cell receptor (beta chain) was sequenced during a study of OX40 agonist ivuxolimab in advanced cancers. In the case of this clone: Its antigen is undetermined.

The CDR3 has 16 amino acids. V lost 3 bases to trimming and J lost 2 bases, with 16 bases between them. Germline CDR1 LGHNA, CDR2 YSLEER. Systemic immunosuppression or a history of autoimmune disease excluded patients. Baseline was the first blood sampling point, followed by cycle 4 day 1 and cycle 7 day 1. Generated by immunoSEQ multiplex PCR, the TCRdb table keeps only in-frame clones and is missing some. This table has tens of thousands of clones, 65% to 90% appearing once. Study-wide points: Expanded clones belonging to CD8+ T cells outnumbered, on average, those of CD4+. Normalized T-cell clonal expansion was also low in a subset of nonresponders.

The rearrangement uses TRBV4-3 and TRBJ1-1; the D gene is possibly TRBD1 (6 bases). The sample in question was CD4+ or CD8+ T cells sorted from blood, obtained in a trial of the OX40 agonist ivuxolimab. This clonotype was obtained from an adult with an advanced solid tumor such as melanoma, head and neck, liver or kidney cancer. The CDR3 protein is CASSQFRGGFNTEAFF. Written as DNA, the CDR3 is TGCGCCAGCAGCCAGTTTCGGGGGGGCTTTAACACTGAAGCTTTCTTT.